Each of the 24 T cell receptor beta chains below was sequenced from the same sample in a study of identical twins. One entry per CDR3 protein results from TCRdb running MiXCR on the 5' RACE reads. The table lists 640,000 or so distinct CDR3 sequences, 6.1% of them singletons, with around 2% in the top ten. Sequencing was performed on naive T cells sorted from blood. These TCRs come from a man between 18 and 29 years old in good health.

This rearrangement joins TRBV11-2 to TRBJ2-7; D not certain. The CDR3 length is 17 residues. CDR1 and CDR2 from the germline V gene are SGHAT and FQNNGV. Trimming shortened V by 0 bases and J by 6 bases, and 21 bases separated the two germline ends. The CDR3 protein is CASSLEGNSKLMGEQYF. CDR3 bases: TGTGCCAGCAGCTTAGAGGGAAACTCCAAATTAATGGGCGAGCAGTACTTC.

In its sample, this clonotype was seen many times. The rearrangement uses TRBV28 and TRBJ2-7, with 7 bases aligning to TRBD2. V shed 2 bases, J shed 4 bases, and the junction held 5 bases outside the gene matches. This CDR3 has 14 residues. The germline gives CDR1 MDHEN, CDR2 SYDVKM. DNA for the CDR3: TGTGCCAGCAGTTTAGGGGGGAGGGGATACGAGCAGTACTTC. It is translated as CASSLGGRGYEQYF.

This clonotype was seen ten or more times. This sequence joins TRBV5-1 and TRBJ2-3, with 14 bases fitting TRBD2. There are 15 residues in the CDR3. Trimming took 4 bases from V and 6 from J; bases not matched to a gene: 4. Per germline, CDR1 SGHRS and CDR2 YFSETQ. This CDR3 is CASSLGTSGSDTQYF. CDR3 DNA: TGCGCCAGCAGCCTAGGGACTAGCGGGAGTGATACGCAGTATTTT.

Ten or more counts support this clonotype. The rearrangement links TRBV21-1 to TRBJ2-5; the D segment call TRBD1 is taken from the table without a DNA check. TRBV21-1 is deemed a pseudogene. The CDR3 consists of 17 residues. In DNA, the CDR3 is TGTGCCAGCAGCACTCGCCCGACAGAGGCCTACCCAGGAGCCCAGTACTTC. As protein: CASSTRPTEAYPGAQYF.

This clonotype was seen repeatedly, ten times or more. The V and J genes are TRBV12-3 or TRBV12-4 and TRBJ2-1; possibly TRBD1 for D (5 bases). The CDR3 contains 13 residues. V dropped 7 bases and J dropped 5 bases, with 12 bases sitting between them. CDR3 in amino acids: CASNADRDNEQFF. The CDR3 bases are TGTGCCAGCAACGCCGACAGAGACAATGAGCAGTTCTTC.

The gene calls are TRBV11-3 and TRBJ2-1, with TRBD1 matching over 7 bases. After removal of 0 bases from V and 8 bases from J, the junction contained 7 bases not matched to a gene. This CDR3 contains 15 residues. Germline lookup yields CDR1 SGHNT and CDR2 YENEEA. Here the CDR3 DNA reads TGTGCCAGCAGCTTAGAGGACAGGTCTGGCGATGAGCAGTTCTTC. Translated: CASSLEDRSGDEQFF. Variable domain in full (rest from reference TRBV11-3 and TRBJ2-1): EAGVVQSPRYKIIEKKQPVAFWCNPISGHNTLYWYLQNLGQGPELLIRYENEEAVDDSQLPKDRFSAERLKGVDSTLKIQPAELGDSAVYLCASSLEDRSGDEQFFGPGTRLTVL.

The J gene is TRBJ2-7, the V gene TRBV3-1; 11 nucleotides agree with TRBD2. CDR1 is LGHDT and CDR2 is YNNKEL in the germline V gene (reference sequence). The CDR3 loop spans 20 amino acids. Losses at the gene ends were 1 base for V and 4 bases for J; bases not matched to a gene: 18. The CDR3 sequence is CASSQGGLSRLAGIQYEQYF. The CDR3 bases are TGTGCCAGCAGCCAAGGTGGTCTTTCTAGACTAGCGGGAATCCAGTACGAGCAGTACTTC.

Concerning this clonotype itself: Since the CDR3 does not end with the conserved phenylalanine or tryptophan, this likely comes from a read error. V and J are TRBV20-1 and TRBJ2-4; the D gene could be TRBD1 or TRBD2 (6 bases each). The V gene lost 1 base and the J gene lost 6 bases, with 16 bases spanning the gap. The CDR3 runs to 15 residues. Germline V CDR1 and CDR2: DFQATT, SNEGSKA (reference sequence). CDR3: CSARALTGRINIQYC. CDR3 nucleotides: TGCAGTGCTAGAGCCTTAACAGGGAGGATAAACATTCAGTACTGC.

This clonotype was counted at least ten times. This chain links TRBV10-3 with TRBJ2-3, with a weak D call TRBD2 (6 bases). The germline V gene has CDR1 ENHRY and CDR2 SYGVKD. Trimming took 6 bases from V and 3 from J, leaving 10 bases between them. This CDR3 spans 13 amino acids. The CDR3 reads CAISGRGTDTQYF. In DNA form, the CDR3 reads TGTGCCATCAGCGGCCGGGGGACAGATACGCAGTATTTT.

This clonotype appeared many times. The chain links TRBV20-1 to TRBJ2-5, with D possibly TRBD2 on 5 matching bases. This CDR3 contains 16 residues. Trimming took 8 bases from V and 5 from J, leaving 27 bases between them. Germline V gene sequence: CDR1 DFQATT, CDR2 SNEGSKA (reference sequence). CDR3 sequence reads: CSITNKGSVRRETQYF. The CDR3 region has the DNA TGCAGTATCACCAACAAGGGCAGTGTGAGGAGGGAGACCCAGTACTTC.

In this sample, this clonotype turned up many times. The rearrangement links TRBV12-3 or TRBV12-4 to TRBJ1-2; 7 positions agree with TRBD1. The junction had 7 bases not matched to a gene; V was cut back by 5 bases and J by 4 bases. The CDR3 has 14 residues. CDR3 in amino acids: CASSTTGVPYGYTF. The DNA of the CDR3 is TGTGCCAGCAGTACAACAGGGGTTCCCTATGGCTACACCTTC.

This clonotype was counted ten times or more. V usage is TRBV20-1 and J usage is TRBJ2-3, with no clear D. The CDR3 runs 15 residues. The germline V and J ends were trimmed by 0 bases and 4 bases, with 14 bases remaining between them. Germline CDR1 reads DFQATT; CDR2 reads SNEGSKA (reference sequence). The CDR3 nucleotides are TGCAGTGCTAGAGATGGCTCTCCCGGAGCAGATACGCAGTATTTT. Residues: CSARDGSPGADTQYF.

In its sample, this clonotype was seen many times. The rearrangement joins TRBV20-1 to TRBJ2-1; 7 bases align to TRBD2. V lost 5 bases and J lost 1; bases outside the gene matches: 5. Per the germline V gene, CDR1 is DFQATT and CDR2 is SNEGSKA (reference sequence). This CDR3 spans 14 amino acids. The CDR3 reads CSAGGTISYNEQFF. The CDR3 DNA is TGCAGTGCTGGAGGGACTATTTCCTACAATGAGCAGTTCTTC.

This clonotype was found many times. The V gene is TRBV20-1, the J gene TRBJ2-1; D is uncertain. V was pared by 1 base and J by 5 bases, with 3 bases between. The germline V gene has CDR1 DFQATT and CDR2 SNEGSKA (reference sequence). The CDR3 extends over 11 amino acids. This CDR3 reads CSARGDNEQFF. The CDR3 region has the DNA TGCAGTGCTAGAGGGGACAATGAGCAGTTCTTC.

This clonotype was seen repeatedly, ten times or more. The chain has TRBV29-1 and TRBJ2-7; D unclear. This CDR3 is 14 amino acids long. V lost 4 bases, J lost 0 bases, and 13 bases lay in between. Germline V gives CDR1 SQVTM, CDR2 ANQGSEA. This chain's CDR3 is CSVVSGLHSYEQYF. The CDR3 DNA follows: TGCAGCGTTGTCAGTGGGCTCCACTCCTACGAGCAGTACTTC.

This clonotype came up many times. The chain uses TRBV20-1 and TRBJ2-1; TRBD1 agrees at 8 bases. Germline V lookup: CDR1 DFQATT, CDR2 SNEGSKA (reference sequence). This CDR3 spans 13 amino acids. J was trimmed by 5 bases and V by 5 bases; bases with no gene match: 5. The CDR3 coding sequence is TGCAGTGCTCCGGGACAGGTAAACAATGAGCAGTTCTTC. It translates to CSAPGQVNNEQFF.

This clonotype was detected many times. This CDR3 reads CAISAGSAIDSPLHF. CDR3 bases: TGTGCCATCAGTGCGGGTTCAGCCATAGATTCACCCCTCCACTTT. This sequence joins TRBV10-3 and TRBJ1-6; D not resolved. The CDR3 extends over 15 amino acids. The germline gives CDR1 ENHRY, CDR2 SYGVKD. V lost 4 bases and J lost 8, with 15 bases in between.

Many counts were recorded for this clonotype. The chain joins TRBV5-1 to TRBJ2-2, with 11 bases matching TRBD2. Germline assignment: CDR1 SGHRS and CDR2 YFSETQ. V lost 5 bases, J lost 3 bases, and 12 bases stayed unmatched. The CDR3 runs to 18 residues. This CDR3 reads CASRSTPTSGRYTGELFF. Written as DNA, the CDR3 is TGCGCCAGCAGATCAACTCCCACTAGCGGGAGATACACCGGGGAGCTGTTTTTT.

This clonotype was seen ten or more times. This chain links TRBV6-1 with TRBJ2-5, with 11 bases matching TRBD2. This CDR3 has 16 residues. The J segment lost 2 bases and the V segment lost 6 bases, leaving 8 bases of the junction unmatched. The germline gives CDR1 MNHNS, CDR2 SASEGT. CDR3 region: CASRRTSGRTQETQYF. As DNA, the CDR3 is TGTGCCAGCAGACGGACTAGCGGGCGCACTCAAGAGACCCAGTACTTC.

This clonotype was recorded a few times. The chain recombines TRBV5-1 with TRBJ1-2; D perhaps matches TRBD1 (6 bases). The V end was cut by 0 bases, the J end by 4 bases, with 16 bases between. Germline assignment: CDR1 SGHRS and CDR2 YFSETQ. This CDR3 is 16 amino acids long. CDR3 sequence reads: CASSLAGTTTSYGYTF. DNA of the CDR3: TGCGCCAGCAGCTTGGCTGGGACAACCACAAGCTATGGCTACACCTTC.

This clonotype was seen a few times. The genes are TRBV6-1 and TRBJ1-1, with D unclear. The germline CDR1 and CDR2 sequences are MNHNS and SASEGT. The CDR3 runs 15 residues. V lost 6 bases and J lost 1, with 15 bases in between. In DNA form, the CDR3 reads TGTGCCAGCAGGCTCCGACTGAATACGAACACTGAAGCTTTCTTT. Translation: CASRLRLNTNTEAFF.

This clonotype was detected only a few times. This chain connects TRBV20-1 to TRBJ2-1; either TRBD1 or TRBD2 may fit D (5 bases each). Between the trimmed V and J ends, which lost 3 bases and 2 bases, there was a span of 17 bases. Per germline, CDR1 DFQATT and CDR2 SNEGSKA (reference sequence). CDR3 size: 16 residues. The CDR3 reads CSARSRLGDPYNEQFF. In nucleotides, the CDR3 is TGCAGTGCTAGGTCAAGGTTGGGGGATCCCTACAATGAGCAGTTCTTC.

This clonotype has a count of ten or more. This chain connects TRBV6-2 or TRBV6-3 to TRBJ2-7; D remains ambiguous. The CDR3 spans 13 residues. Germline CDR1 and CDR2: MNHEY and SVGEGT. Trimming shortened V by 2 bases and J by 4 bases, and 9 bases separated the two germline ends. The CDR3 loop is CASSYRVTYEQYF. In nucleotides, the CDR3 is TGTGCCAGCAGTTACAGGGTGACATACGAGCAGTACTTC.

This clonotype was counted many times. CDR3 DNA sequence: TGTGCCATCCACGATAGTAGCTCCTACAATGAGCAGTTCTTC. Its translation: CAIHDSSSYNEQFF. This sequence joins TRBV13 and TRBJ2-1; D remains unclear. Trimming stripped 10 bases from V and 0 bases from J, with 13 bases between. The length of the CDR3 is 14 residues. Looked up from germline, CDR1 is PRHDT and CDR2 is FYEKMQ (reference sequence). The variable domain in full, completed from reference TRBV13 and TRBJ2-1, reads AAGVIQSPRHLIKEKRETATLKCYPIPRHDTVYWYQQGPGQDPQFLISFYEKMQSDKGSIPDRFSAQQFSDYHSELNMSSLELGDSALYFCAIHDSSSYNEQFFGPGTRLTVL.